This is a list of T cell receptor beta chains from one sample in a study of cytomegalovirus exposure and HLA in healthy donors. The assay was immunoSEQ multiplex PCR, and TCRdb's table has in-frame clones only and misses some. The table shows more than 110,000 clones, with 75% occurring only once. The sequencing sample was made of PBMCs. All receptors derive from a man aged 25-45 years in good health and CMV-seronegative. Both conserved end residues are part of each CDR3. The D gene is left open where the match is weak. Clone size appears in some rows only: once, few, many, or a class for an expanded clone.

>.|TRBV6-5|TRBJ2-1|.
CASSYGGVTLNEQFF
TGTGCCAGCAGTTACGGCGGGGTTACCCTCAATGAGCAGTTCTTC
>TRBD2|TRBV6-1|TRBJ2-7|few
CASSLTSGRRYEQYF
TGTGCCAGCAGCCTTACTAGCGGGAGACGCTACGAGCAGTACTTC
>TRBD2|TRBV27|TRBJ2-6|.
CASSLSPSGDSGANGLTF
TGTGCCAGCAGTTTGAGTCCTAGCGGGGACTCTGGGGCCAACGGCCTGACTTTC
>TRBD1|TRBV2|TRBJ1-2|.
CASSPTGRGYTF
TGTGCCAGCAGCCCGACAGGGAGGGGCTACACCTTC
>TRBD2|TRBV2|TRBJ2-7|few
CASIAGGASEQYF
TGTGCCAGCATTGCCGGGGGGGCATCCGAGCAGTACTTC
>.|TRBV19|TRBJ2-1|.
CASSIGGLSYNEQFF
TGTGCCAGTAGTATAGGGGGACTCTCCTACAATGAGCAGTTCTTC
>.|TRBV5-4|TRBJ1-3|.
CASSYTGLISGNTIYF
TGTGCCAGCAGCTACACAGGCCTTATCTCTGGAAACACCATATATTTT
>.|TRBV29-1|TRBJ2-1|.
CSVVRGLNEQFF
TGCAGCGTTGTTAGGGGTTTAAATGAGCAGTTCTTC
>.|TRBV18|TRBJ2-7|.
CASSPDSLYEQYF
TGTGCCAGCTCACCAGACAGCCTCTACGAGCAGTACTTC
>TRBD2|TRBV28|TRBJ2-5|few
CASSGGKKTQYF
TGTGCCTCCAGCGGGGGGAAGAAGACCCAGTACTTC
>.|TRBV27|TRBJ2-3|.
CASRLQGRHTDTQYF
TGTGCCAGCAGACTACAGGGGAGGCACACAGATACGCAGTATTTT
>.|TRBV5-5|TRBJ1-1|once
CASSLNRVSLYRTTSEAFF
.
>TRBD1|TRBV15|TRBJ2-5|few
CATSRDDREETQYF
TGTGCCACCAGCAGAGACGACAGGGAAGAGACCCAGTACTTC
>TRBD1|TRBV30|TRBJ1-1|once
CAWRPDRDTEAFF
TGTGCCTGGAGACCCGACAGGGACACTGAAGCTTTCTTT
>TRBD1|TRBV7-6|TRBJ2-3|.
CASSQTTGASRTDTQYF
TGTGCCAGCAGCCAAACCACAGGGGCTAGCCGCACAGATACGCAGTATTTT
>TRBD2|TRBV9|TRBJ2-3|.
CASATSGRGDTQYF
TGTGCCAGCGCTACCAGCGGGAGAGGGGATACGCAGTATTTT
>.|TRBV2|TRBJ2-7|.
CASREHYEQYF
TGTGCCAGCCGAGAGCACTACGAGCAGTACTTC
>.|TRBV28|TRBJ2-5|.
CASSYTAAQTQYF
TGTGCCAGCAGTTATACGGCGGCCCAGACCCAGTACTTC
>TRBD1|TRBV19|TRBJ2-1|.
CASRAGTGAYNEQFF
TGTGCCAGTAGAGCCGGGACAGGGGCCTACAATGAGCAGTTCTTC
>TRBD1|TRBV6-6|TRBJ2-7|.
CASQVGTGFPYEQYF
TGTGCCAGTCAGGTAGGGACAGGATTTCCCTACGAGCAGTACTTC
>.|TRBV11-3|TRBJ2-1|.
CASSEGPPGEQFF
TGTGCCAGCAGTGAGGGCCCCCCCGGAGAGCAGTTCTTC
>TRBD1|TRBV5-1|TRBJ2-1|.
CASSLGQGSNEQFF
TGCGCCAGCAGCTTGGGACAGGGGAGCAATGAGCAGTTCTTC
>TRBD1|TRBV19|TRBJ1-5|.
CASSRDRTYNQPQHF
TGTGCCAGTAGTCGGGACAGGACATACAATCAGCCCCAGCATTTT
>.|TRBV6-5|TRBJ2-1|.
CASSLTLYNEQFF
TGTGCCAGCAGTCTGACACTCTACAATGAGCAGTTCTTC
>.|TRBV6-1|TRBJ2-7|few
CASSGRRSSYEQYF
TGTGCCAGCAGTGGGAGGAGGAGCTCCTACGAGCAGTACTTC
>TRBD2|TRBV11-2|TRBJ2-7|few
CASSISGGSYEQYF
TGTGCCAGCAGCATTAGCGGGGGCTCCTACGAGCAGTACTTC
>TRBD1|TRBV6-1|TRBJ1-2|.
CASLTGGLVYGYTF
TGTGCCAGCCTGACAGGGGGCCTAGTCTATGGCTACACCTTC
>.|TRBV19|TRBJ2-1|.
CASSPYSGPGLYNEQFF
TGTGCCAGTAGTCCCTATAGCGGTCCGGGACTGTACAATGAGCAGTTCTTC
>TRBD1|TRBV6-6|TRBJ1-5|.
CASSPRGESNQPQHF
TGTGCCAGCAGCCCCAGGGGGGAGAGCAATCAGCCCCAGCATTTT
>.|TRBV5-1|TRBJ2-3|.
CASSLEVQEEDTQYF
TGCGCCAGCAGCTTGGAAGTACAGGAAGAAGATACGCAGTATTTT
>.|TRBV28|TRBJ2-7|.
CASSYGVRYEQYF
TGTGCCAGCAGTTACGGGGTGCGATACGAGCAGTACTTC
>.|TRBV9|TRBJ1-2|.
CASSVDGGAYGYTF
TGTGCCAGCAGCGTAGATGGGGGGGCCTATGGCTACACCTTC
>.|TRBV28|TRBJ2-2|few
CASRGDTTELFF
TGTGCCAGCAGGGGAGACACTACGGAGCTGTTTTTT